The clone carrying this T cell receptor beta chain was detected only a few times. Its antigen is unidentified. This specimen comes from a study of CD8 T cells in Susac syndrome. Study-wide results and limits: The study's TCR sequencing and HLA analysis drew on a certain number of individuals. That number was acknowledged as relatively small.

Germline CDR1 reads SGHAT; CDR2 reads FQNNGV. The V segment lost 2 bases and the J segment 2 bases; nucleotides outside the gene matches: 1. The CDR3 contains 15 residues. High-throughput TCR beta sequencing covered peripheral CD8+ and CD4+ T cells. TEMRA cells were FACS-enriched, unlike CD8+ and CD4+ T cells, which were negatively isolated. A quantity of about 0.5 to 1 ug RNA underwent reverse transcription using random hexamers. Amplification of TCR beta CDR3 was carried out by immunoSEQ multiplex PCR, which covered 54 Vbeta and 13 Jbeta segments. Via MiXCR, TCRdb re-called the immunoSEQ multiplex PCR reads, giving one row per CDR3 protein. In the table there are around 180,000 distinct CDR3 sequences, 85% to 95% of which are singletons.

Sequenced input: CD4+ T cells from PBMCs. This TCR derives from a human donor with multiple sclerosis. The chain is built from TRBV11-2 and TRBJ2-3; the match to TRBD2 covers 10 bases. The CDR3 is CASSLLAGVTDTQYF. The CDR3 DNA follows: TGTGCCAGCAGCTTACTAGCGGGGGTCACAGATACGCAGTATTTT. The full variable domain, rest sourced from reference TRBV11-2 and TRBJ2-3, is EAGVAQSPRYKIIEKRQSVAFWCNPISGHATLYWYQQILGQGPKLLIQFQNNGVVDDSQLPKDRFSAERLKGVDSTLKIQPAKLEDSAVYLCASSLLAGVTDTQYFGPGTRLTVL.